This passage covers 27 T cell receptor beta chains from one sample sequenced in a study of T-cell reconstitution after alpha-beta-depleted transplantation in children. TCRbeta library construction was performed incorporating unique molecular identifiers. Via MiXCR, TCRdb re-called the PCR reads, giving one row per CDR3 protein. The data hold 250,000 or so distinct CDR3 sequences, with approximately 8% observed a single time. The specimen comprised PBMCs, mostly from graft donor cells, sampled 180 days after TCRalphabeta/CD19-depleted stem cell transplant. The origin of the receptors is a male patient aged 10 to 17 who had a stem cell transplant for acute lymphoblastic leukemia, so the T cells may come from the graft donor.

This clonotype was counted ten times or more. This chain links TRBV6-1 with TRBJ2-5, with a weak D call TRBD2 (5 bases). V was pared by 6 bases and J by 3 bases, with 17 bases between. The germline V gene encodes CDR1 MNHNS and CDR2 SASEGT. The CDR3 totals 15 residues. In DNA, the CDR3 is TGTGCCAGCAGCTTCTTCGGGGAGTGGGAAGAGACCCAGTACTTC. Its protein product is CASSFFGEWEETQYF.

In DNA, the CDR3 is TGCGCCAGCAGTCAATCCACAGGGTGGTCAGATACGCAGTATTTT. This codes for CASSQSTGWSDTQYF. V is TRBV23-1 and J is TRBJ2-3; D possibly corresponds to TRBD1 (6 bases). TRBV23-1 is an ORF for which the function is uncertain. This CDR3 has 15 amino acids. The V and J ends lost 0 bases and 4 bases respectively, with 11 bases between them.

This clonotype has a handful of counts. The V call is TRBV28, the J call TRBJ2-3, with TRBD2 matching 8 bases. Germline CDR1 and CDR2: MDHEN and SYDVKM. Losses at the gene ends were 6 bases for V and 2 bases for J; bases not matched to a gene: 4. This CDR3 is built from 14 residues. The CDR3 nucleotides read TGTGCCAGCAGCCAAGCGGGAGCCACAGATACGCAGTATTTT. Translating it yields CASSQAGATDTQYF.

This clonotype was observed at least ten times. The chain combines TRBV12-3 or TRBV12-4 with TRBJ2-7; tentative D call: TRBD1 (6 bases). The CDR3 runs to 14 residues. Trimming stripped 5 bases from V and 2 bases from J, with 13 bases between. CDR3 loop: CASSPQTGTYEQYF. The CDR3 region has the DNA TGTGCCAGCAGTCCGCAAACAGGGACCTACGAGCAGTACTTC.

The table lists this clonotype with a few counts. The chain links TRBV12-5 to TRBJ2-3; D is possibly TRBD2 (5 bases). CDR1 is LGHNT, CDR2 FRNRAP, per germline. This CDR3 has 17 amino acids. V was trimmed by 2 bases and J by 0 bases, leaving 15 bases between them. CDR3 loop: CASGLLRLLPSTDTQYF. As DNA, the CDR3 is TGTGCTAGTGGTTTGCTACGACTACTCCCTAGCACAGATACGCAGTATTTT. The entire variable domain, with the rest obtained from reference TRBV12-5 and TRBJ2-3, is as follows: DARVTQTPRHKVTEMGQEVTMRCQPILGHNTVFWYRQTMMQGLELLAYFRNRAPLDDSGMPKDRFSAEMPDATLATLKIQPSEPRDSAVYFCASGLLRLLPSTDTQYFGPGTRLTVL.

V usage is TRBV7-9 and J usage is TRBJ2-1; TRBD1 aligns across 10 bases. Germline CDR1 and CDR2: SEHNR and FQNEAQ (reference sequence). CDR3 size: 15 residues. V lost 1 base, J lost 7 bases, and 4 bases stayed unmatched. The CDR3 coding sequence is TGTGCCAGCAGCTTAGGACAGGGGGCGCCGAATGAGCAGTTCTTC. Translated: CASSLGQGAPNEQFF.

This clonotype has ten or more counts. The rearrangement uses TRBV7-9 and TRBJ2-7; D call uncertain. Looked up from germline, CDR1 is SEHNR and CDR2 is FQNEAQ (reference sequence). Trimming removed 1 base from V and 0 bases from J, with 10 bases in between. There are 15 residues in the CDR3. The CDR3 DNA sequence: TGTGCCAGCAGCTTAGTGGATGTAAGCTCCTACGAGCAGTACTTC. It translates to CASSLVDVSSYEQYF.

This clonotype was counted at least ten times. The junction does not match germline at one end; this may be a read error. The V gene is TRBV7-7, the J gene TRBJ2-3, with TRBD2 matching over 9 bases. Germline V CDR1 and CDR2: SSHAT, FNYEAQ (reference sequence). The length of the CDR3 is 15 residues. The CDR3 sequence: CASSLGGGATDTQYF. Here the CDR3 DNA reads TGTGCTAGCAGCTTAGGCGGGGGGGCCACAGATACGCAGTATTTT. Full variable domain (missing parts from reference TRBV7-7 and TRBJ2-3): GAGVSQSPRYKVTKRGQDVTLRCDPISSHATLYWYQQALGQGPEFLTYFNYEAQPDKSGLPSDRFSAERPEGSISTLTIQRTEQRDSAMYRCASSLGGGATDTQYFGPGTRLTVL.

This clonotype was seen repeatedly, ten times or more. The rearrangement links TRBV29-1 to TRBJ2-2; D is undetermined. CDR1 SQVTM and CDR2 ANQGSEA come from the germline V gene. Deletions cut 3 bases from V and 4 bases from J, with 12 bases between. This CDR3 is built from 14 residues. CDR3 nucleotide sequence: TGCAGCGTTGAGTGGCGGACGAGCACCGGGGAGCTGTTTTTT. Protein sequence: CSVEWRTSTGELFF.

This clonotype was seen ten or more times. This chain's CDR3 is CASSRGPPFWELFF. In nucleotides, the CDR3 is TGCGCCAGCAGCCGAGGACCGCCATTCTGGGAGCTGTTTTTT. The chain uses TRBV4-1 and TRBJ2-2; D not resolved. V lost 4 bases, J lost 9 bases, and 15 bases lay in between. The CDR3 contains 14 residues. The germline V gene has CDR1 MGHRA and CDR2 YSYEKL.

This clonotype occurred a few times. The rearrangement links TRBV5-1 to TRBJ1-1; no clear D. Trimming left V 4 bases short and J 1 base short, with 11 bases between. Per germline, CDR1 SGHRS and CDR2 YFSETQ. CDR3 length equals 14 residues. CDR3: CASSPVAANTEAFF. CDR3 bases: TGCGCCAGCAGCCCAGTAGCGGCGAACACTGAAGCTTTCTTT.

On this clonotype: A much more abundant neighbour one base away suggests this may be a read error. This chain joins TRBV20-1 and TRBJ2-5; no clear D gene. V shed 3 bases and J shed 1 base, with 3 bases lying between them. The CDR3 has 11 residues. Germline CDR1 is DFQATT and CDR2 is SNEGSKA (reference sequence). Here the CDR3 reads CSARAQETQYF. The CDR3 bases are TGCAGTGCTAGGGCCCAAGAGACCCAGTACTTC.

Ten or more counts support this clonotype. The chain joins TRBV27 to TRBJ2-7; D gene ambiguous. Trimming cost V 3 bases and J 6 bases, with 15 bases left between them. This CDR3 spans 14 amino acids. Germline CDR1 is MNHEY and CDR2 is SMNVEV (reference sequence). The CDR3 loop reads CASSLTSVNPEQYF. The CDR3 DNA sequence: TGTGCCAGCAGTTTGACTTCCGTGAATCCCGAGCAGTACTTC.

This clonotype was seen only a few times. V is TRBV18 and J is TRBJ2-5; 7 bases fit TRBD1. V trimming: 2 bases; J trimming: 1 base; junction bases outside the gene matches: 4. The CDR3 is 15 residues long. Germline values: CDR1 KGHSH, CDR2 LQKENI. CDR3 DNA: TGTGCCAGCTCACCAAAAGGGGGCGCCCAAGAGACCCAGTACTTC. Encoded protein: CASSPKGGAQETQYF. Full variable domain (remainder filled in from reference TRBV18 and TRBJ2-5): NAGVMQNPRHLVRRRGQEARLRCSPMKGHSHVYWYRQLPEEGLKFMVYLQKENIIDESGMPKERFSAEFPKEGPSILRIQQVVRGDSAAYFCASSPKGGAQETQYFGPGTRLLVL.

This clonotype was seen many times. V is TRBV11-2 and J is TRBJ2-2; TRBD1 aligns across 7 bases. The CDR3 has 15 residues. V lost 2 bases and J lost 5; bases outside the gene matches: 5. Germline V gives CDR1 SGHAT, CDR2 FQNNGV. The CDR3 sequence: CASSLRGLSTGELFF. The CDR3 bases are TGTGCCAGCAGCTTAAGGGGGCTTTCGACCGGGGAGCTGTTTTTT.

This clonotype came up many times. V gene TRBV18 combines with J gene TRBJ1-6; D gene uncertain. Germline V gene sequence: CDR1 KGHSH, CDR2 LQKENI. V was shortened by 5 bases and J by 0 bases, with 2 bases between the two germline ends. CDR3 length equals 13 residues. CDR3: CASSASYNSPLHF. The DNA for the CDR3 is TGTGCCAGCTCAGCCTCCTATAATTCACCCCTCCACTTT.

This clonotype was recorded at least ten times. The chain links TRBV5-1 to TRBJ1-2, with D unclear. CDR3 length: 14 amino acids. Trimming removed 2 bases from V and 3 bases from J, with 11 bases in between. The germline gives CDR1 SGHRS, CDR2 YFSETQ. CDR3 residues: CASSFQTLDYGYTF. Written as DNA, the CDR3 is TGCGCCAGCAGCTTCCAGACTCTGGACTATGGCTACACCTTC.

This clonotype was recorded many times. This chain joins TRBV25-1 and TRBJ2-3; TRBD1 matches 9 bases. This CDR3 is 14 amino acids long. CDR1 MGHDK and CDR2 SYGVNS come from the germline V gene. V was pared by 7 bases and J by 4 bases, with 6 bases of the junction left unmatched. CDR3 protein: CASTDRGVADTQYF. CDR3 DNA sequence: TGTGCCAGCACCGACAGGGGGGTGGCAGATACGCAGTATTTT.

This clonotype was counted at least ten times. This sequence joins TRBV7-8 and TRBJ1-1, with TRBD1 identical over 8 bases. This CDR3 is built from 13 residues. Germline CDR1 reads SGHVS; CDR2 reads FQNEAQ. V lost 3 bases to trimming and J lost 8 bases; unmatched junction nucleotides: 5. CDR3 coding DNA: TGTGCCAGCAGCTTGGCCCGGACAGGGGAAGCTTTCTTT. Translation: CASSLARTGEAFF. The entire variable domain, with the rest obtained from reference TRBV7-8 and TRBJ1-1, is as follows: GAGVSQSPRYKVAKRGQDVALRCDPISGHVSLFWYQQALGQGPEFLTYFQNEAQLDKSGLPSDRFFAERPEGSVSTLKIQRTQQEDSAVYLCASSLARTGEAFFGQGTRLTVV.

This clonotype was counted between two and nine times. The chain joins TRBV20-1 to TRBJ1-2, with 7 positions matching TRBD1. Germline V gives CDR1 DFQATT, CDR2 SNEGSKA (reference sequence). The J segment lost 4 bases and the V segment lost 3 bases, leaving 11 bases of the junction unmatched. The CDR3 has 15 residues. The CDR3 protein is CSARQTGKYSYGYTF. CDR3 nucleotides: TGCAGTGCTAGGCAGACAGGGAAGTATAGCTATGGCTACACCTTC.

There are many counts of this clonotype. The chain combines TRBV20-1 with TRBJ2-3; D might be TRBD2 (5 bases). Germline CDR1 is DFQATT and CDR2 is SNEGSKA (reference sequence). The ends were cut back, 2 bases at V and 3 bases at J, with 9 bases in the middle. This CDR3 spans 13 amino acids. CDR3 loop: CSARQAGTDTQYF. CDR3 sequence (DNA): TGCAGTGCTAGACAGGCGGGTACAGATACGCAGTATTTT.

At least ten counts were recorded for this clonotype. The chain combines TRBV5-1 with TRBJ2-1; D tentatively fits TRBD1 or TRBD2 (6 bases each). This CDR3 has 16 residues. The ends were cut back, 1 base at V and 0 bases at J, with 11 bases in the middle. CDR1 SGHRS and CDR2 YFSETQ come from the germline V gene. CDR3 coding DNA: TGCGCCAGCAGCTTGAAGGGGGGAAGCTCCTACAATGAGCAGTTCTTC. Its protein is CASSLKGGSSYNEQFF.

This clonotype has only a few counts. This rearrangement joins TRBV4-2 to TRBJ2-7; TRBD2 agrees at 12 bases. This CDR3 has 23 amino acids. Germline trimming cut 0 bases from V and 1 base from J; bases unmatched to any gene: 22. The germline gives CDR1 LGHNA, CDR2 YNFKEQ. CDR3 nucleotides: TGTGCCAGCAGCCAAGAAGCCTGGGAGCCTAGCGGGAGGGCCGTAAGACGTTCCTACGAGCAGTACTTC. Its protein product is CASSQEAWEPSGRAVRRSYEQYF.

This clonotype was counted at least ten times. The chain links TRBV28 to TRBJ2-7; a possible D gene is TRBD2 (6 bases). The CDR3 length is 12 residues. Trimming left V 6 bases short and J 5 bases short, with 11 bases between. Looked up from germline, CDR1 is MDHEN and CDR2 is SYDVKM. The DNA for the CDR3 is TGTGCCAGCAGAACGACTAGGGACGAGCAGTACTTC. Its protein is CASRTTRDEQYF. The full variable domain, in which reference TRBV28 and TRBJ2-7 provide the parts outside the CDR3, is DVKVTQSSRYLVKRTGEKVFLECVQDMDHENMFWYRQDPGLGLRLIYFSYDVKMKEKGDIPEGYSVSREKKERFSLILESASTNQTSMYLCASRTTRDEQYFGPGTRLTVT.

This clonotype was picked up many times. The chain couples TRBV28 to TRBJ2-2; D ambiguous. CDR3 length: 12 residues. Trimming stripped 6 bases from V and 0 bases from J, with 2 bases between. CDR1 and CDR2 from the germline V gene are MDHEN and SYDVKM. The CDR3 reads CASSANTGELFF. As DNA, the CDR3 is TGTGCCAGCAGCGCGAACACCGGGGAGCTGTTTTTT. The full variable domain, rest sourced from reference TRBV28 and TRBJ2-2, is DVKVTQSSRYLVKRTGEKVFLECVQDMDHENMFWYRQDPGLGLRLIYFSYDVKMKEKGDIPEGYSVSREKKERFSLILESASTNQTSMYLCASSANTGELFFGEGSRLTVL.

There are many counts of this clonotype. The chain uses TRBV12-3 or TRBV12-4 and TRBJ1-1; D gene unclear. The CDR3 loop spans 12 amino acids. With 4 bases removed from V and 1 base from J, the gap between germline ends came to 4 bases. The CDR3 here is CASSYTNTEAFF. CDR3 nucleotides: TGTGCCAGCAGTTACACGAACACTGAAGCTTTCTTT.

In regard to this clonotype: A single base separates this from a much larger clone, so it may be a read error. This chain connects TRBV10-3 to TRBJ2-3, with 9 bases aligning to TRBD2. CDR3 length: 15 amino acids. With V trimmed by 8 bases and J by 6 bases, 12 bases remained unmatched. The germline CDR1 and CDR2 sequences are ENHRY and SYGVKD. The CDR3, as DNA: TGTGCCATCCGTGGTAATAGCGGGAGTTACGATACGCAGTATTTT. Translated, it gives CAIRGNSGSYDTQYF.